This T cell receptor beta chain was identified during a study of blood T cell repertoires in COVID-19. For the study at large: T cells, B-cell-depleted T cells, or PBMCs supplied cDNA or gDNA.

CDR3 size: 14 residues. Germline V gene sequence: CDR1 SNHLY, CDR2 FYNNEI. Regarding this clone: One junction end disagrees with the germline gene, perhaps due to a read error.

Residents of about two dozen US areas, aged about 18 to 95 years, made up the participants. The repertoire was sequenced with immunoSEQ multiplex PCR; TCRdb's copy has only in-frame clones and lacks some. The sample has some 320,000 clones, over 85% seen once; the top ten hold less than 3.5%. This TCR came from a woman in her fifties or sixties who had been exposed to COVID-19. Specimen: PBMCs or T cells enriched from blood (not recorded which). The V call is TRBV2, the J call TRBJ2-3; perhaps TRBD2 as D (5 bases). The CDR3 sequence is CASSEGLLTDTQYF. The CDR3 DNA reads TGTGCCAGCAGCGAAGGACTTCTCACAGATACGCAGTATTTT.